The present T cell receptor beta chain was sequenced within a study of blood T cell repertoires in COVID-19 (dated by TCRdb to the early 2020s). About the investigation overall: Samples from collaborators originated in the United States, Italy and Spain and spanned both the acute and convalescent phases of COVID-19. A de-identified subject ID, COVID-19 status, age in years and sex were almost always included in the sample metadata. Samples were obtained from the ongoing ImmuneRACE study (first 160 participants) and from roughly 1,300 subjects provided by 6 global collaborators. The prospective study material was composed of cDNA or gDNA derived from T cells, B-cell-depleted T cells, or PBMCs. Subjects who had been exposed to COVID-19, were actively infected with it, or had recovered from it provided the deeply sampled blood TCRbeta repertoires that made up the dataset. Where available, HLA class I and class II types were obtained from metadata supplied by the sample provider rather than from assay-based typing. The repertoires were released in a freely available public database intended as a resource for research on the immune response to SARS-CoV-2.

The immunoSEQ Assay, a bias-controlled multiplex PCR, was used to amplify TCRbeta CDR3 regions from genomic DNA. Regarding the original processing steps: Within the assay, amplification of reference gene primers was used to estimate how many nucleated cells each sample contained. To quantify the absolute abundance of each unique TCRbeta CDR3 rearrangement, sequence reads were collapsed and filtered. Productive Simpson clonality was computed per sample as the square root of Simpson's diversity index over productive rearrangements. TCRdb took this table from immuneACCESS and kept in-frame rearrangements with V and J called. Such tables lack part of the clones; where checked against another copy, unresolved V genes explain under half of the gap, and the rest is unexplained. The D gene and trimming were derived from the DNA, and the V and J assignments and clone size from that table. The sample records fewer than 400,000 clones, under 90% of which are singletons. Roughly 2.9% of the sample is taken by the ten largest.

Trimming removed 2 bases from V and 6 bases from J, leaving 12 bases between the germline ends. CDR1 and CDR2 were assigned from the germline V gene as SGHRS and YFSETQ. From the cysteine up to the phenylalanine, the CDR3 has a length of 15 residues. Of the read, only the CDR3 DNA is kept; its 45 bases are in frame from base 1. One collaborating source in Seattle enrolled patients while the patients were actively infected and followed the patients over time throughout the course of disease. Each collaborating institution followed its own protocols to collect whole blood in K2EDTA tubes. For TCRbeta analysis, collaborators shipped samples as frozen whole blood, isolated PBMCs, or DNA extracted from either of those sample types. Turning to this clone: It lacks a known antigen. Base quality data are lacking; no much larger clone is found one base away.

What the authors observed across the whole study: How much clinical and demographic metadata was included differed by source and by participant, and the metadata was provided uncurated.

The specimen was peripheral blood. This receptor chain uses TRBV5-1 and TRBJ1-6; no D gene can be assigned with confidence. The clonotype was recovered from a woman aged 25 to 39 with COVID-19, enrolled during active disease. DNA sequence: TGCGCCAGCAGCTTTAATCGGGAAGGTAATTCACCCCTCCACTTT. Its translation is CASSFNREGNSPLHF.